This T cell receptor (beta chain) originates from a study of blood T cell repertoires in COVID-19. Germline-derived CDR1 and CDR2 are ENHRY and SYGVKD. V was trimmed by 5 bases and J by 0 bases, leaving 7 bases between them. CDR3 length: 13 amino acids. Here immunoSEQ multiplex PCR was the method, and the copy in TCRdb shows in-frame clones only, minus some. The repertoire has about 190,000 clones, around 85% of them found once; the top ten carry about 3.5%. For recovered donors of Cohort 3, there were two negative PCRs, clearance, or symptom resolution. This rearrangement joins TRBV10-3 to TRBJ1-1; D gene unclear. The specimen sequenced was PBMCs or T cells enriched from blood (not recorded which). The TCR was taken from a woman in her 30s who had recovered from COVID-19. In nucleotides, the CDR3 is TGTGCCATCAGTCCGACTATGAACACTGAAGCTTTCTTT. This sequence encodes CAISPTMNTEAFF.